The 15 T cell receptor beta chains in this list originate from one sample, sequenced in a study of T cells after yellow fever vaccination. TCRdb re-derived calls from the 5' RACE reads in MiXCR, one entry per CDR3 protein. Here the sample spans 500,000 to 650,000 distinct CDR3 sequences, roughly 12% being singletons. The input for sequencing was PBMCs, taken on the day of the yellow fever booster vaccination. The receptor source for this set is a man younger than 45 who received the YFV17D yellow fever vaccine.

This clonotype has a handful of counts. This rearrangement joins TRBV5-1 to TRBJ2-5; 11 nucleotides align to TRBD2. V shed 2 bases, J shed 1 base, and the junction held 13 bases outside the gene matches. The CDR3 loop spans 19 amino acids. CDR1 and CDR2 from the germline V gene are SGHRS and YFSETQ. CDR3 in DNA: TGCGCCAGCAGCTTTAGTATAGGGGGACTAGCGGAGCTCCAAGAGACCCAGTACTTC. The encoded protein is CASSFSIGGLAELQETQYF.

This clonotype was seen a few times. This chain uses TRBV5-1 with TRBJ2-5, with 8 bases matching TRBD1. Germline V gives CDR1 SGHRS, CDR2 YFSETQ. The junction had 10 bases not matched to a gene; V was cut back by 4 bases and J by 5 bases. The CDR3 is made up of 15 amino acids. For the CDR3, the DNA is TGCGCCAGCAGCGGGGGGACAGGCCTCGGGGAGACCCAGTACTTC. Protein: CASSGGTGLGETQYF.

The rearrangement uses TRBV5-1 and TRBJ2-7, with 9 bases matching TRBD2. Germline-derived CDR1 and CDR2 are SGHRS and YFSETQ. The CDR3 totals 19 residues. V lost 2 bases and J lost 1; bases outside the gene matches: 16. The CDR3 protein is CASSLGGGGRALVSYEQYF. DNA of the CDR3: TGCGCCAGCAGCTTAGGAGGGGGCGGGAGGGCCCTCGTTTCCTACGAGCAGTACTTC.

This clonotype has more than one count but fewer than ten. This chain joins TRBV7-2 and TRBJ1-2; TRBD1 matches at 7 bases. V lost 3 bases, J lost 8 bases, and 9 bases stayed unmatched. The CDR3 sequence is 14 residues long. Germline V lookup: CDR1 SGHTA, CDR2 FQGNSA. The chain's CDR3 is CASSFLTGVGGYTF. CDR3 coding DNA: TGTGCCAGCAGCTTCCTCACAGGGGTCGGAGGCTACACCTTC. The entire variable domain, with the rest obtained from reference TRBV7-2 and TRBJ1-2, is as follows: GAGVSQSPSNKVTEKGKDVELRCDPISGHTALYWYRQSLGQGLEFLIYFQGNSAPDKSGLPSDRFSAERTGGSVSTLTIQRTQQEDSAVYLCASSFLTGVGGYTFGSGTRLTVV.

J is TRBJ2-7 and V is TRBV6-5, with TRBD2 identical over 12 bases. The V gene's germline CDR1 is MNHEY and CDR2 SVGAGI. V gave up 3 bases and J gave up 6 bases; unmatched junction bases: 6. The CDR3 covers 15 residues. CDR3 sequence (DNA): TGTGCCAGCAGTTATCTAGCGGGAGGGCCGGGCGAGCAGTACTTC. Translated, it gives CASSYLAGGPGEQYF.

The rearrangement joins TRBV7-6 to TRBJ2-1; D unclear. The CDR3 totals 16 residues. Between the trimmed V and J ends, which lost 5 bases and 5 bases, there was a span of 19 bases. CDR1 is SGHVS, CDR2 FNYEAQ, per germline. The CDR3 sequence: CASSTSFLEGNNEQFF. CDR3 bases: TGTGCCAGCAGCACTTCCTTCCTCGAAGGAAACAATGAGCAGTTCTTC.

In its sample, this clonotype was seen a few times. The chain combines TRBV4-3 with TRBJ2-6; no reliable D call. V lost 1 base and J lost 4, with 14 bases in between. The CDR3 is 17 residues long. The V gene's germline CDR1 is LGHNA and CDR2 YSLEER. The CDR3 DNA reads TGCGCCAGCAGCCAAGGATCGGTCCCAGCCGGGGCCAACGTCCTGACTTTC. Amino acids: CASSQGSVPAGANVLTF.

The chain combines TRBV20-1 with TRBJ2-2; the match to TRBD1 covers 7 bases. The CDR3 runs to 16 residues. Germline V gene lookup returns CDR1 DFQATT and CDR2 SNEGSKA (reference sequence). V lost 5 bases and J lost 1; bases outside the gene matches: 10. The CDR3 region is CSAFPTGAENTGELFF. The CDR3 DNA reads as TGCAGTGCTTTCCCCACAGGGGCCGAGAACACCGGGGAGCTGTTTTTT.

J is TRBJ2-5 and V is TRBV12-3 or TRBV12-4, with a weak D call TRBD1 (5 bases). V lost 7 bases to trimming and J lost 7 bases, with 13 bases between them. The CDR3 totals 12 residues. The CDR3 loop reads CASKKGLATQYF. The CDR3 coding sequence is TGTGCCAGCAAGAAGGGGTTAGCGACCCAGTACTTC.

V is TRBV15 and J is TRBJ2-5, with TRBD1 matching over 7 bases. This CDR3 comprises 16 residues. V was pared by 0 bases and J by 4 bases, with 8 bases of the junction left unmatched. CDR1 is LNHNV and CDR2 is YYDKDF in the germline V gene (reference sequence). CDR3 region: CATSREAGGWTETQYF. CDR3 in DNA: TGTGCCACCAGCAGAGAGGCAGGGGGTTGGACAGAGACCCAGTACTTC.

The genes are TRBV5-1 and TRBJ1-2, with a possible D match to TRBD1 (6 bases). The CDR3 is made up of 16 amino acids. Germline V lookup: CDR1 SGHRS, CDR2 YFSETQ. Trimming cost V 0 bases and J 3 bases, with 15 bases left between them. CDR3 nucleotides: TGCGCCAGCAGCTTGGGACCCAGTAGGGGGGACTATGGCTACACCTTC. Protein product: CASSLGPSRGDYGYTF.

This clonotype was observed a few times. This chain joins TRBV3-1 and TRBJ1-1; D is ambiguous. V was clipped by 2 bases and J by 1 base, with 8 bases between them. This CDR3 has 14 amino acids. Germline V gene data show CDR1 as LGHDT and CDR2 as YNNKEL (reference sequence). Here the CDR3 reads CASSQPGPNTEAFF. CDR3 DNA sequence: TGTGCCAGCAGCCAACCCGGACCGAACACTGAAGCTTTCTTT.

This CDR3 is CASSLNRVINEQFF. CDR3 DNA sequence: TGTGCCAGCAGCTTAAACAGGGTGATCAATGAGCAGTTCTTC. The chain recombines TRBV7-2 with TRBJ2-1; D may be TRBD1 (6 bases). Trimming took off 2 bases at V and 6 bases at J, with 11 bases between the two ends. The CDR3 has 14 residues. Germline assignment: CDR1 SGHTA and CDR2 FQGNSA.

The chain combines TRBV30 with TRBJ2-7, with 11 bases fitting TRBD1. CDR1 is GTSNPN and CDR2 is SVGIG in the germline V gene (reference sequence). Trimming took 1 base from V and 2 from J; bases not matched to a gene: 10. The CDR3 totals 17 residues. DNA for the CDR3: TGTGCCTGGAGTGGGGGGAACCGGGACAGGGGGGCCTACGAGCAGTACTTC. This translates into CAWSGGNRDRGAYEQYF.

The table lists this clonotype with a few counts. In DNA form, the CDR3 reads TGTGCCAGCAGTTTACCCCCACAGGGGGCCTACGAGCAGTACTTC. It translates to CASSLPPQGAYEQYF. The V gene is TRBV12-3 or TRBV12-4, the J gene TRBJ2-7; 8 nucleotides align to TRBD1. The CDR3 covers 15 residues. J was trimmed by 2 bases and V by 2 bases; bases with no gene match: 5.